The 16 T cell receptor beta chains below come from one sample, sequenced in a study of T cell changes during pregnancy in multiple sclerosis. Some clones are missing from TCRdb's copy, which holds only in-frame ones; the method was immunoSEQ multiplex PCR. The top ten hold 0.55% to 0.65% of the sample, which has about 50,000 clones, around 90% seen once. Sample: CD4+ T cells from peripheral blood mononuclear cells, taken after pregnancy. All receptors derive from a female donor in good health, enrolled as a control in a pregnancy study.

CDR3 protein: CASSTAASGIYNEQFF. In DNA form, the CDR3 reads TGTGCCAGCAGCACCGCCGCTAGCGGGATATACAATGAGCAGTTCTTC. This sequence joins TRBV11-3 and TRBJ2-1, with 9 positions matching TRBD2. The ends lost 5 bases at V and 4 bases at J; junction bases unmatched: 9. In germline, CDR1 is SGHNT, CDR2 YENEEA. CDR3 length: 16 residues.

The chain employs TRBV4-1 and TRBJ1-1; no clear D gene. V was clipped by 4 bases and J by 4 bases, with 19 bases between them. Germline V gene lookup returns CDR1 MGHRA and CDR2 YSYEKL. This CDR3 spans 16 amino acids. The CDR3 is CASSPTPIDTPTEAFF. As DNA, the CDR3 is TGCGCCAGCAGCCCAACGCCCATAGATACGCCCACTGAAGCTTTCTTT.

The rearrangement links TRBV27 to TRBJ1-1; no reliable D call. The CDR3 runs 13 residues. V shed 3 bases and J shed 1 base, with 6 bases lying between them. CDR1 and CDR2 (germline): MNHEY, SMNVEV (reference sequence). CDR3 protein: CASSFAGNTEAFF. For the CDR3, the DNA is TGTGCCAGCAGTTTCGCAGGGAACACTGAAGCTTTCTTT.

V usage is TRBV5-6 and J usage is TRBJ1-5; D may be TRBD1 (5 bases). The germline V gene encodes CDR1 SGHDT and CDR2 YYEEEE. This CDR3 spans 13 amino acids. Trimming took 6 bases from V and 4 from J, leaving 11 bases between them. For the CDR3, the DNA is TGTGCCAGCACAACAGGCGTTAATCAGCCCCAGCATTTT. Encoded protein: CASTTGVNQPQHF. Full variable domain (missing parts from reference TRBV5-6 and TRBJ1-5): DAGVTQSPTHLIKTRGQQVTLRCSPKSGHDTVSWYQQALGQGPQFIFQYYEEEERQRGNFPDRFSGHQFPNYSSELNVNALLLGDSALYLCASTTGVNQPQHFGDGTRLSIL.

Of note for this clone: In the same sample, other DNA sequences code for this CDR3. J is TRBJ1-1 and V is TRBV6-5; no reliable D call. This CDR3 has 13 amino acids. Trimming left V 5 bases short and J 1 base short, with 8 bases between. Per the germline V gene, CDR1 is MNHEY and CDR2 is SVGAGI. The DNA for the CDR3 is TGTGCCAGCAGTCTAGAGGGGAACACTGAAGCTTTCTTT. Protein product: CASSLEGNTEAFF.

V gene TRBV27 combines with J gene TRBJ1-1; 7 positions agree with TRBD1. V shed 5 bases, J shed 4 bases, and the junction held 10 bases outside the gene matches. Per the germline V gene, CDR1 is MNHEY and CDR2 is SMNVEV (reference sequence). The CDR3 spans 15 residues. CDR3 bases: TGTGCCAGCAGTCCAAATACAGGGGCGGTCACTGAAGCTTTCTTT. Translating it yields CASSPNTGAVTEAFF.

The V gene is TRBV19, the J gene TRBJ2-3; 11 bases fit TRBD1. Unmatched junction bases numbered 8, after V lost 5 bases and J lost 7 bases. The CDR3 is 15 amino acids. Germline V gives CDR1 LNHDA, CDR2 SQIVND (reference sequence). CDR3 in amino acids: CASSSQDRGPYTQYF. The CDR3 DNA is TGTGCCAGTAGTTCCCAGGACAGGGGGCCATATACGCAGTATTTT.

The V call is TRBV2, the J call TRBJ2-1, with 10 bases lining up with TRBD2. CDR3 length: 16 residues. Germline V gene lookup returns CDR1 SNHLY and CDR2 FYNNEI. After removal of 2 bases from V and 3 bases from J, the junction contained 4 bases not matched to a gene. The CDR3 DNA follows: TGTGCCAGCAGTGAACAGGTAGCGGGAGGCTACAATGAGCAGTTCTTC. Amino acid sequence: CASSEQVAGGYNEQFF.

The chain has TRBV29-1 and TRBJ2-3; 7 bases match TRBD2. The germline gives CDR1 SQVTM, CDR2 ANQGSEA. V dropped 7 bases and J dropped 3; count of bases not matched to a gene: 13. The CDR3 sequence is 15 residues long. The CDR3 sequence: CSAHPTSRGTDTQYF. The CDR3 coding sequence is TGCAGCGCTCATCCGACTAGCCGAGGTACAGATACGCAGTATTTT.

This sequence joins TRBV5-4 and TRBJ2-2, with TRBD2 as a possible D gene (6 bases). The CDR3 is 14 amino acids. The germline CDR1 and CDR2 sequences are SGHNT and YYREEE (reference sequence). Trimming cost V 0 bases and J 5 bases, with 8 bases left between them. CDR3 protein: CASSLGGETGELFF. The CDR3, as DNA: TGTGCCAGCAGCTTGGGCGGGGAAACCGGGGAGCTGTTTTTT.

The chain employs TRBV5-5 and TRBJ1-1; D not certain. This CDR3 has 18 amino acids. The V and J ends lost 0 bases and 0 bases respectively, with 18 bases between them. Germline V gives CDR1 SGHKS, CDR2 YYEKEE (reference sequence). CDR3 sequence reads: CASSLVSRGWSLNTEAFF. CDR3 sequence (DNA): TGTGCCAGCAGCTTGGTCTCTAGAGGTTGGTCCTTGAACACTGAAGCTTTCTTT.

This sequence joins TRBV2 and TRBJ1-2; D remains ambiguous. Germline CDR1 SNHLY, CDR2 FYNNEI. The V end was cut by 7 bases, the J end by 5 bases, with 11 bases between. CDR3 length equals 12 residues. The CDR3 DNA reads TGTGCCAGCACTCAGGCTGAGTATGGCTACACCTTC. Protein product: CASTQAEYGYTF.

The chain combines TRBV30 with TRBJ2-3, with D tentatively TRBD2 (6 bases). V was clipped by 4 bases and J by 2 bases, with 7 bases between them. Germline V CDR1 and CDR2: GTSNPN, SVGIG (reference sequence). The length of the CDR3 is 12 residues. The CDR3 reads CAWTSATDTQYF. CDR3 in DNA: TGTGCCTGGACTAGCGCCACAGATACGCAGTATTTT.

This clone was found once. CDR3 loop: CASSLDAGRDGYTF. Here the CDR3 DNA reads TGTGCCAGCAGCTTAGATGCGGGAAGGGATGGCTACACCTTC. J is TRBJ1-2 and V is TRBV11-2, with no clear D. V lost 0 bases and J 6 bases, leaving 11 bases between the germline ends. The length of the CDR3 is 14 residues. Germline V lookup: CDR1 SGHAT, CDR2 FQNNGV.

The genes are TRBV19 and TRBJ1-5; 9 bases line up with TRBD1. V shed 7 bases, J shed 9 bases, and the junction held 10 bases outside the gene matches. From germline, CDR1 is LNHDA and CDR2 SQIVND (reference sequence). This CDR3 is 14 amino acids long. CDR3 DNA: TGTGCCAGTAACCATCAGGGACAGGGACGGCCCCAGCATTTT. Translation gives CASNHQGQGRPQHF.

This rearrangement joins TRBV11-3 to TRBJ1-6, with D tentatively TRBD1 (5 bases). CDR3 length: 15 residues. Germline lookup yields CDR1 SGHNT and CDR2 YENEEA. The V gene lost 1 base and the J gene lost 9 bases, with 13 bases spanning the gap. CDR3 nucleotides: TGTGCCAGCAGCTTAGGGGGTGCAACAGGTTCACCCCTCCACTTT. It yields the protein CASSLGGATGSPLHF.